The T cell receptor (beta chain) under discussion was sequenced for a study of T cell repertoires in cytomegalovirus infection. Germline values: CDR1 LGHDT, CDR2 YNNKEL (reference sequence). CDR3 length: 15 amino acids. V gave up 3 bases and J gave up 2 bases; unmatched junction bases: 4. TCRdb ran MiXCR on the reads and lists one entry per CDR3 protein. The sample holds approximately 990,000 distinct CDR3 sequences, 31% seen once. With regard to this clonotype: Its target is unknown.

This chain connects TRBV3-1 to TRBJ2-3; 8 positions agree with TRBD2. The TCR comes from a human donor in good health (CMV status not recorded). Some clones in this sample may be carry-over from other donors' samples. The sequenced sample was cultured CD8+ T cells from PBMCs, obtained from culture after CMV antigen stimulation. The CDR3 DNA sequence: TGTGCCAGCAGCCACGGACTAGCTGACACAGATACGCAGTATTTT. It codes for CASSHGLADTDTQYF.